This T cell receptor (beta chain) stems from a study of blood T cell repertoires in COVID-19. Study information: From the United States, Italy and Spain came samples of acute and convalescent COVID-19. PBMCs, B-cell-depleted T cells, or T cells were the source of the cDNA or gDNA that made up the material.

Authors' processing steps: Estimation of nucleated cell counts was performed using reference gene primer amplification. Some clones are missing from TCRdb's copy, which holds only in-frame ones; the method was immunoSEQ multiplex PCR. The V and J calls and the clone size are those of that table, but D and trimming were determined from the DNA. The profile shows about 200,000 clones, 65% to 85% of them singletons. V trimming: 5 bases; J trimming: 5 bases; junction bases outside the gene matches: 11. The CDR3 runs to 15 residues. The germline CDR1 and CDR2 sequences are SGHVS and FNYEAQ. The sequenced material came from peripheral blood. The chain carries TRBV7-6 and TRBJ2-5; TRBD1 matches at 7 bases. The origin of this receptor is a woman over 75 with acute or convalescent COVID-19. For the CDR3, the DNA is TGTGCCAGCAGCACATCGGACAGGTTTCTTGAGACCCAGTACTTC. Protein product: CASSTSDRFLETQYF. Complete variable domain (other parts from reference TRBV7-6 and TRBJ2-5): GAGVSQSPRYKVTKRGQDVALRCDPISGHVSLYWYRQALGQGPEFLTYFNYEAQQDKSGLPNDRFSAERPEGSISTLTIQRTEQRDSAMYRCASSTSDRFLETQYFGPGTRLLVL.